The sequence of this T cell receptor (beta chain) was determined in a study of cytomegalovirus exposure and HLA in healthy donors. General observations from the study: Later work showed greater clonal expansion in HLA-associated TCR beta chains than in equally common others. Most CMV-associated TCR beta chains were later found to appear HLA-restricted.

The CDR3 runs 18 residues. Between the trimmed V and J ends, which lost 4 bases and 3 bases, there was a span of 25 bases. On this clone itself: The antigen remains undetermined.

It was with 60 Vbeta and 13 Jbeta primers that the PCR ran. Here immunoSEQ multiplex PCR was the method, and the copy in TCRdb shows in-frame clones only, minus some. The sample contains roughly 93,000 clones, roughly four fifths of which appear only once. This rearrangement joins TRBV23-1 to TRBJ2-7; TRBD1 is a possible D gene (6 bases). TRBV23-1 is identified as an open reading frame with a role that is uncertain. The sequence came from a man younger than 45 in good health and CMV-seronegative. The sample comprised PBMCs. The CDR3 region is CASSLRNRWARGGYEQYF. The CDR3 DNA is TGCGCCAGCAGTCTCCGAAATCGCTGGGCCAGGGGTGGCTACGAGCAGTACTTC.